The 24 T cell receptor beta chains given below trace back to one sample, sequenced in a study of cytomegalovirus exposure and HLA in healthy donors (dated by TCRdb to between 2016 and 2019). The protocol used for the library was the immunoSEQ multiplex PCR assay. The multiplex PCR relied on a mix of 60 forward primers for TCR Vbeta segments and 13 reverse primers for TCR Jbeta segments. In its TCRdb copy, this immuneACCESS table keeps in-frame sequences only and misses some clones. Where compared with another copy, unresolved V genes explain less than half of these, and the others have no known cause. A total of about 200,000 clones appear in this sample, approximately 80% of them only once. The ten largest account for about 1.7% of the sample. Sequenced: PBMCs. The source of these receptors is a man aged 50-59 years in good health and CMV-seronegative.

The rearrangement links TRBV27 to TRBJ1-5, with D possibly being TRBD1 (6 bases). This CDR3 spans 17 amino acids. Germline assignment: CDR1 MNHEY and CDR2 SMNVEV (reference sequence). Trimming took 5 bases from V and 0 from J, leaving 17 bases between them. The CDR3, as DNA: TGTGCCAGCAGTGCCACCCGACAGGAGATTAGCAATCAGCCCCAGCATTTT. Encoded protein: CASSATRQEISNQPQHF.

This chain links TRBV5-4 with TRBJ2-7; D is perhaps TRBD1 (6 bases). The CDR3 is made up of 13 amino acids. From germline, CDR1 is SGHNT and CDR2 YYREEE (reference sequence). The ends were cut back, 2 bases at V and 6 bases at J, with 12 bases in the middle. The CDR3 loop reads CASSFFPGVEQYF. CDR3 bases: TGTGCCAGCAGCTTCTTCCCAGGGGTCGAGCAGTACTTC. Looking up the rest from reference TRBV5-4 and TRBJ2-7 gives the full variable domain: ETGVTQSPTHLIKTRGQQVTLRCSSQSGHNTVSWYQQALGQGPQFIFQYYREEENGRGNFPPRFSGLQFPNYSSELNVNALELDDSALYLCASSFFPGVEQYFGPGTRLTVT.

The CDR3: CASSDSGGGTEAFF. For the CDR3, the DNA is TGTGCCAGCAGTGACTCAGGGGGCGGCACTGAAGCTTTCTTT. J is TRBJ1-1 and V is TRBV2; TRBD1 matches 8 bases. Germline trimming cut 3 bases from V and 4 bases from J; bases unmatched to any gene: 4. The CDR3 has 14 residues. Germline CDR1 reads SNHLY; CDR2 reads FYNNEI.

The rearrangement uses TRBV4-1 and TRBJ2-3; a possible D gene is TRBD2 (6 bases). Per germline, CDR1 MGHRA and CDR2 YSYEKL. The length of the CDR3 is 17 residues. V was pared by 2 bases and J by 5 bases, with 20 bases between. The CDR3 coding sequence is TGCGCCAGCAGCCAACGTCCCGGCTTAGCGGTGGGAGATACGCAGTATTTT. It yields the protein CASSQRPGLAVGDTQYF.

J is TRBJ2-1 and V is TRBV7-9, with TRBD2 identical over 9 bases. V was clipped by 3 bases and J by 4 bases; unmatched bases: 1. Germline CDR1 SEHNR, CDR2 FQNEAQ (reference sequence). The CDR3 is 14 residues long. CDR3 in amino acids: CASSLLAGYNEQFF. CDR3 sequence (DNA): TGTGCCAGCAGCTTGCTAGCGGGGTACAATGAGCAGTTCTTC.

The CDR3 DNA sequence: TGCGCCAGCAGCCCCAGGGACAAGTCTTATAGCAATCAGCCCCAGCATTTT. It codes for CASSPRDKSYSNQPQHF. This sequence joins TRBV4-1 and TRBJ1-5; TRBD1 might be the D (6 bases). The germline V gene has CDR1 MGHRA and CDR2 YSYEKL. This CDR3 spans 17 amino acids. The germline V and J ends were trimmed by 4 bases and 0 bases, with 16 bases remaining between them.

CDR3 in DNA: TGTGCCAGCATTGGGACTAGCGGCTCCTACAATGAGCAGTTCTTC. It translates to CASIGTSGSYNEQFF. The chain combines TRBV6-6 with TRBJ2-1; 11 nucleotides match TRBD2. The V segment lost 7 bases and the J segment 0 bases; nucleotides outside the gene matches: 2. Per the germline V gene, CDR1 is MNHNY and CDR2 is SVGAGI (reference sequence). This CDR3 is built from 15 residues.

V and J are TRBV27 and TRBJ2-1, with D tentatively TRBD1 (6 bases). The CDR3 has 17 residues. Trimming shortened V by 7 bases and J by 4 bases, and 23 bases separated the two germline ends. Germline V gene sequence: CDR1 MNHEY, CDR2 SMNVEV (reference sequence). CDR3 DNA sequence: TGTGCCAGCAAAGGGGGATGGACGGCTAACAAGTACAATGAGCAGTTCTTC. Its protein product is CASKGGWTANKYNEQFF.

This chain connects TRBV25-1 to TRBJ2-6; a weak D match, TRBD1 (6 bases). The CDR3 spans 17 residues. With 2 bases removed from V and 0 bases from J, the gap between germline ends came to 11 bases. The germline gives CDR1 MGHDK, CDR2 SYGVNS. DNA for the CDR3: TGTGCCAGCAGTGAAGGAGACAGGCCCTCTGGGGCCAACGTCCTGACTTTC. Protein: CASSEGDRPSGANVLTF.

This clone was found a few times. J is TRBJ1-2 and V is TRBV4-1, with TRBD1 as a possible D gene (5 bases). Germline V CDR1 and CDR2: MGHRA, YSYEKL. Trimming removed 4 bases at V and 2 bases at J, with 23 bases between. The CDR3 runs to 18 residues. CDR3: CASSRSHGTGGANYGYTF. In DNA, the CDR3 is TGCGCCAGCAGCCGATCCCACGGGACGGGAGGGGCCAACTATGGCTACACCTTC.

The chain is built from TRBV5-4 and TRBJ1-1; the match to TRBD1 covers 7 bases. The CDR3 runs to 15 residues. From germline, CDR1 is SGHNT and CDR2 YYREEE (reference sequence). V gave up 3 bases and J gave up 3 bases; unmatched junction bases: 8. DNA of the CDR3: TGTGCCAGCAGCTCCTTGAACCAGGGGGACACTGAAGCTTTCTTT. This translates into CASSSLNQGDTEAFF. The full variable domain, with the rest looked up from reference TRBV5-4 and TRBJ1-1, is ETGVTQSPTHLIKTRGQQVTLRCSSQSGHNTVSWYQQALGQGPQFIFQYYREEENGRGNFPPRFSGLQFPNYSSELNVNALELDDSALYLCASSSLNQGDTEAFFGQGTRLTVV.

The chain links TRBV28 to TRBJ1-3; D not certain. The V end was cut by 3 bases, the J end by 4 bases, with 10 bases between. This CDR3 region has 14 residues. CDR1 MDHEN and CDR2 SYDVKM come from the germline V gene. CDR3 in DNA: TGTGCCAGCAGTTTTGAGGGTTCGGGAAACACCATATATTTT. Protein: CASSFEGSGNTIYF. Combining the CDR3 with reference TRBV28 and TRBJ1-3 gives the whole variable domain DVKVTQSSRYLVKRTGEKVFLECVQDMDHENMFWYRQDPGLGLRLIYFSYDVKMKEKGDIPEGYSVSREKKERFSLILESASTNQTSMYLCASSFEGSGNTIYFGEGSWLTVV.

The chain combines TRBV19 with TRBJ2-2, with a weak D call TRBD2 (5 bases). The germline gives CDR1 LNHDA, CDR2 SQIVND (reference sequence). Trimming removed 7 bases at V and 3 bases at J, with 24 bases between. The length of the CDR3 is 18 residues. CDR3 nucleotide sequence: TGTGCCAGTACCCTCAACCCAGCTAGCAGAGACTACACCGGGGAGCTGTTTTTT. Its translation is CASTLNPASRDYTGELFF.

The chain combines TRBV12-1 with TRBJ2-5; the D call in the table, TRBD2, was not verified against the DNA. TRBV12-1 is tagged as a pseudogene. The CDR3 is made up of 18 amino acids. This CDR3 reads CASSFGGTSGFHQETQYF. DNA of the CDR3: TGTGCCAGCAGCTTTGGTGGGACTAGCGGTTTTCACCAAGAGACCCAGTACTTC.

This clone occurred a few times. CDR3 sequence reads: CGATSSYNEQFF. CDR3 coding DNA: TGTGGGGCGACTAGCTCCTACAATGAGCAGTTCTTC. V usage is TRBV28 and J usage is TRBJ2-1, with a tentative D call TRBD2 (6 bases). This CDR3 has 12 residues. Germline-derived CDR1 and CDR2 are MDHEN and SYDVKM.

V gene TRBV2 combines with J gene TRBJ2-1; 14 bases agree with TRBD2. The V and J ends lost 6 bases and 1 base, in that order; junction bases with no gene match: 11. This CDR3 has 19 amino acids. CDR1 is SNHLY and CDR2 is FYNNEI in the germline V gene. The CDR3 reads CASSGPGLAGEWSYNEQFF. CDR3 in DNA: TGTGCCAGCAGCGGACCGGGACTAGCGGGAGAATGGTCCTACAATGAGCAGTTCTTC.

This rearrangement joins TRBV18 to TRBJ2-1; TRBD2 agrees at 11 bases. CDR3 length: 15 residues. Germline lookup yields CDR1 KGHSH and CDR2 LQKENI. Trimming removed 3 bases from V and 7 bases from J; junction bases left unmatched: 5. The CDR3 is CASSPTSGSWNEQFF. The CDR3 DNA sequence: TGTGCCAGCTCACCTACTAGCGGGAGTTGGAATGAGCAGTTCTTC. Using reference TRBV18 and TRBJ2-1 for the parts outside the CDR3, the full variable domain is NAGVMQNPRHLVRRRGQEARLRCSPMKGHSHVYWYRQLPEEGLKFMVYLQKENIIDESGMPKERFSAEFPKEGPSILRIQQVVRGDSAAYFCASSPTSGSWNEQFFGPGTRLTVL.

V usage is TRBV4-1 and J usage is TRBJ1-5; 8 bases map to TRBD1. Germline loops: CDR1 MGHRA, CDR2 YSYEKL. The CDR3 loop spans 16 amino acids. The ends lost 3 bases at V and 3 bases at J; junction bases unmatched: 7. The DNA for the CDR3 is TGCGCCAGCAGCCATTCGGACAGGGCTGACAATCAGCCCCAGCATTTT. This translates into CASSHSDRADNQPQHF.

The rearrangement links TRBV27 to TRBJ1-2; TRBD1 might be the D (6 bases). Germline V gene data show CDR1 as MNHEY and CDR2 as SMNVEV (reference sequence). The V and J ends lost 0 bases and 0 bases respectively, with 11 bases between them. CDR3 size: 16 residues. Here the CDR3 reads CASSLSGGGPNYGYTF. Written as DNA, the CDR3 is TGTGCCAGCAGTTTATCGGGCGGGGGGCCTAACTATGGCTACACCTTC.

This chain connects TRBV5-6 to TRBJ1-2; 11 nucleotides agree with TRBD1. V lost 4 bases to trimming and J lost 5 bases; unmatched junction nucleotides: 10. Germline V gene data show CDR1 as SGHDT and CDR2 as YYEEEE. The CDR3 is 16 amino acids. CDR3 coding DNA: TGTGCCAGCAGCCCCACCGGACAGGGGGCGAGGTATGGCTACACCTTC. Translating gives CASSPTGQGARYGYTF.

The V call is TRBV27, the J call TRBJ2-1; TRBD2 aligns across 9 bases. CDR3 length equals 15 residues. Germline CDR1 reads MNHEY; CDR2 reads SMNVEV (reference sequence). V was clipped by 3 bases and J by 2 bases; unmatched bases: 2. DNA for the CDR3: TGTGCCAGCAGTTTCGTAGCGGGGGCCTACAATGAGCAGTTCTTC. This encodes CASSFVAGAYNEQFF.

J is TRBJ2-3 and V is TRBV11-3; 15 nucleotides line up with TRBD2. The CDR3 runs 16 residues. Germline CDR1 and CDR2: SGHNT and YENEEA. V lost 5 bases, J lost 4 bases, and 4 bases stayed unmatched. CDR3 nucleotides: TGTGCCAGCAGCGCAGGACTAGCGGGAGGGCCAGATACGCAGTATTTT. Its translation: CASSAGLAGGPDTQYF.

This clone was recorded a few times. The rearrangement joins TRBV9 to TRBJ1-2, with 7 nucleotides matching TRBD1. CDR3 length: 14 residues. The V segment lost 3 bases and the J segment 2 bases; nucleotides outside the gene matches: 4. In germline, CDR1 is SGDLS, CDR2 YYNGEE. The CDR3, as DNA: TGTGCCAGCAGCGCCCCGGGACAGAACTATGGCTACACCTTC. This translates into CASSAPGQNYGYTF.

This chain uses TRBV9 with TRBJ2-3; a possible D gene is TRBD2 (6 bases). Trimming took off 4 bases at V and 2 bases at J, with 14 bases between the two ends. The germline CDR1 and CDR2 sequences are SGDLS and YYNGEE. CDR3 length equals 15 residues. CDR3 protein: CASSPAGRFTDTQYF. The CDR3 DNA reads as TGTGCCAGCAGCCCAGCGGGCAGATTCACAGATACGCAGTATTTT.